The 30 T cell receptor beta chains below were found in one sample sequenced in a study of cytomegalovirus exposure and HLA in healthy donors. The PCR contained 60 Vbeta and 13 Jbeta primers. TCRdb's copy holds only in-frame clones and misses some; the assay was immunoSEQ multiplex PCR. The sample consists of approximately 110,000 clones, roughly 80% of them appearing once. Sequencing was carried out using PBMCs. The receptor set was obtained from a middle-aged woman in good health and CMV-seronegative.

This clone appeared a single time. This chain joins TRBV7-2 and TRBJ2-7, with D unclear. Germline lookup yields CDR1 SGHTA and CDR2 FQGNSA. V lost 1 base and J lost 0, with 4 bases in between. There are 13 residues in the CDR3. In nucleotides, the CDR3 is TGTGCCAGCAGCTTAGTTAGCTCCTACGAGCAGTACTTC. Encoded protein: CASSLVSSYEQYF.

V is TRBV19 and J is TRBJ1-1, with TRBD1 matching over 9 bases. Trimming removed 6 bases from V and 5 bases from J; junction bases left unmatched: 7. The CDR3 totals 14 residues. Per germline, CDR1 LNHDA and CDR2 SQIVND (reference sequence). CDR3 nucleotides: TGTGCCAGTAGACCACAGGGGGCCTGGACTGAAGCTTTCTTT. Protein product: CASRPQGAWTEAFF.

This clone was detected only a few times. V and J are TRBV6-5 and TRBJ2-3, with 7 bases identical to TRBD1. The J segment lost 0 bases and the V segment lost 5 bases, leaving 5 bases of the junction unmatched. This CDR3 spans 15 amino acids. The germline gives CDR1 MNHEY, CDR2 SVGAGI. The chain's CDR3 is CASSGTDLSTDTQYF. Written as DNA, the CDR3 is TGTGCCAGCAGTGGGACAGATCTTAGCACAGATACGCAGTATTTT.

Worth noting for this clone: One junction end disagrees with the germline gene, perhaps due to a read error. The rearrangement uses TRBV7-7 and TRBJ2-3; TRBD2 agrees at 9 bases. CDR1 is SSHAT and CDR2 is FNYEAQ in the germline V gene (reference sequence). The CDR3 has 16 residues. CDR3 region: CASSLGSAGGIDTQYF. DNA of the CDR3: TGTGCTAGCAGCTTGGGAAGCGCGGGGGGGATAGATACGCAGTATTTT.

This chain connects TRBV5-1 to TRBJ1-2; a possible D gene is TRBD1 (5 bases). In germline, CDR1 is SGHRS, CDR2 YFSETQ. V lost 3 bases and J lost 7, with 10 bases in between. The CDR3 runs 12 residues. The CDR3 loop is CASSWDSGGYTF. As DNA, the CDR3 is TGCGCCAGCAGCTGGGACTCTGGTGGCTACACCTTC. The whole variable domain, filled in from reference TRBV5-1 and TRBJ1-2, reads KAGVTQTPRYLIKTRGQQVTLSCSPISGHRSVSWYQQTPGQGLQFLFEYFSETQRNKGNFPGRFSGRQFSNSRSEMNVSTLELGDSALYLCASSWDSGGYTFGSGTRLTVV.

This clone was recorded only once. The chain uses TRBV7-6 and TRBJ2-1; possibly TRBD1 for D (5 bases). CDR3 size: 13 residues. Deletions cut 8 bases from V and 6 bases from J, with 14 bases between. Germline loops: CDR1 SGHVS, CDR2 FNYEAQ. The DNA of the CDR3 is TGTGCCAGCGCCCAACAGGCCGGCAATGAGCAGTTCTTC. Its protein product is CASAQQAGNEQFF.

V is TRBV7-9 and J is TRBJ1-1, with TRBD1 matching over 7 bases. There are 13 residues in the CDR3. Germline V gene data show CDR1 as SEHNR and CDR2 as FQNEAQ (reference sequence). V was clipped by 5 bases and J by 7 bases; unmatched bases: 7. CDR3 residues: CASSTRQGGEAFF. The CDR3 coding sequence is TGTGCCAGCAGCACCCGACAGGGTGGTGAAGCTTTCTTT.

The chain employs TRBV2 and TRBJ2-1; TRBD2 is a possible D gene (6 bases). The CDR3 runs 14 residues. Germline V gene data show CDR1 as SNHLY and CDR2 as FYNNEI. V was cut by 3 bases and J by 7 bases, with 13 bases left in between. The CDR3 reads CASSDARDLNEQFF. The CDR3 region has the DNA TGTGCCAGCAGTGATGCGCGGGATTTAAATGAGCAGTTCTTC.

This chain joins TRBV7-6 and TRBJ2-4; 7 bases line up with TRBD1. The CDR3 has 17 residues. V trimming: 6 bases; J trimming: 6 bases; junction bases outside the gene matches: 17. CDR1 SGHVS and CDR2 FNYEAQ come from the germline V gene. In nucleotides, the CDR3 is TGTGCCAGCAGTTCCACAATACAGGGGTCGGGTGGAAACATTCAGTACTTC. The encoded protein is CASSSTIQGSGGNIQYF.

The chain is built from TRBV2 and TRBJ1-4; D is unresolved. With 3 bases removed from V and 5 bases from J, the gap between germline ends came to 7 bases. Germline V gene data show CDR1 as SNHLY and CDR2 as FYNNEI. The CDR3 is 13 amino acids. This CDR3 is CASSDTVNEKLFF. The CDR3 DNA reads as TGTGCCAGCAGTGATACGGTAAATGAAAAACTGTTTTTT. Complete variable domain (other parts from reference TRBV2 and TRBJ1-4): EPEVTQTPSHQVTQMGQEVILRCVPISNHLYFYWYRQILGQKVEFLVSFYNNEISEKSEIFDDQFSVERPDGSNFTLKIRSTKLEDSAMYFCASSDTVNEKLFFGSGTQLSVL.

This clone was recorded only once. The chain uses TRBV5-1 and TRBJ1-5; D might be TRBD1 (5 bases). CDR3 length: 15 amino acids. V was clipped by 4 bases and J by 9 bases, with 20 bases between them. CDR1 is SGHRS and CDR2 is YFSETQ in the germline V gene. The CDR3 sequence is CASSPEAGVVGPQHF. The CDR3 DNA sequence: TGCGCCAGCAGCCCGGAGGCGGGGGTGGTAGGGCCCCAGCATTTT. Full variable domain (missing parts from reference TRBV5-1 and TRBJ1-5): KAGVTQTPRYLIKTRGQQVTLSCSPISGHRSVSWYQQTPGQGLQFLFEYFSETQRNKGNFPGRFSGRQFSNSRSEMNVSTLELGDSALYLCASSPEAGVVGPQHFGDGTRLSIL.

The chain recombines TRBV7-2 with TRBJ2-3; possible D gene TRBD2, 6 bases. V was pared by 3 bases and J by 4 bases, with 17 bases between. This CDR3 spans 16 amino acids. Germline lookup yields CDR1 SGHTA and CDR2 FQGNSA. The CDR3 sequence: CASSLSGAPGADTQYF. CDR3 sequence (DNA): TGTGCCAGCAGCTTGTCGGGAGCTCCGGGGGCAGATACGCAGTATTTT.

This chain uses TRBV7-3 with TRBJ2-3; D perhaps matches TRBD2 (6 bases). This CDR3 region has 14 residues. Germline values: CDR1 SGHTA, CDR2 FQGTGA. Trimming cost V 3 bases and J 0 bases, with 7 bases left between them. CDR3 sequence reads: CASSFGGSTDTQYF. The CDR3 DNA sequence: TGTGCCAGCAGCTTCGGGGGTAGCACAGATACGCAGTATTTT.

This sequence joins TRBV6-6 and TRBJ1-5, with D perhaps TRBD1 (5 bases). The germline V gene encodes CDR1 MNHNY and CDR2 SVGAGI (reference sequence). This CDR3 is 13 amino acids long. Trimming removed 10 bases at V and 6 bases at J, with 16 bases between. The DNA of the CDR3 is TGTGCCACGGCCTCAGGGTACAGTCAGCCCCAGCATTTT. Its translation is CATASGYSQPQHF.

This chain connects TRBV4-3 to TRBJ1-1; 8 positions agree with TRBD1. The CDR3 length is 13 residues. CDR1 LGHNA and CDR2 YSLEER come from the germline V gene. V was pared by 3 bases and J by 10 bases, with 7 bases of the junction left unmatched. CDR3 coding DNA: TGCGCCAGCAGCCATTCGGACAGGGCCACAGCTTTCTTT. Translated, it gives CASSHSDRATAFF.

V and J are TRBV7-3 and TRBJ2-1, with 7 bases that match TRBD1. The CDR3 spans 14 residues. V dropped 0 bases and J dropped 6; count of bases not matched to a gene: 2. In germline, CDR1 is SGHTA, CDR2 FQGTGA. The CDR3 spells CASSLTRGPNEQFF. The CDR3 nucleotides are TGTGCCAGCAGCTTAACTAGGGGGCCCAATGAGCAGTTCTTC.

As concerns this clone: It differs at one base from a far larger clone, so likely a read error. As DNA, the CDR3 is TGTGCCAGCAGCAAAGCGGACTTCGGAGACAAGGATGAAAAACTGTTTTTT. Amino acids: CASSKADFGDKDEKLFF. The rearrangement uses TRBV21-1 and TRBJ1-4. TRBV21-1 is recorded as a pseudogene. The CDR3 has 17 amino acids.

V gene TRBV7-9 combines with J gene TRBJ2-7; D is perhaps TRBD2 (5 bases). In germline, CDR1 is SEHNR, CDR2 FQNEAQ (reference sequence). CDR3 length: 17 amino acids. With 1 base removed from V and 4 bases from J, the gap between germline ends came to 20 bases. DNA for the CDR3: TGTGCCAGCAGCTTAGGGTCAGGCGGGCTTAGTCCGTACGAGCAGTACTTC. This translates into CASSLGSGGLSPYEQYF.

The J gene is TRBJ2-2, the V gene TRBV19; D gene uncertain. V was pared by 3 bases and J by 1 base, with 6 bases between. This CDR3 has 14 residues. CDR1 and CDR2 (germline): LNHDA, SQIVND (reference sequence). CDR3 DNA sequence: TGTGCCAGTAGTATCGCAGTGAACACCGGGGAGCTGTTTTTT. It is translated as CASSIAVNTGELFF.

This rearrangement joins TRBV7-3 to TRBJ1-1; D unclear. This CDR3 contains 15 residues. With 1 base removed from V and 0 bases from J, the gap between germline ends came to 9 bases. The germline V gene encodes CDR1 SGHTA and CDR2 FQGTGA. CDR3 DNA sequence: TGTGCCAGCAGCTTAAACGCAGGCCTGAACACTGAAGCTTTCTTT. Its translation is CASSLNAGLNTEAFF.

The chain joins TRBV2 to TRBJ1-1; D perhaps matches TRBD1 (6 bases). V lost 2 bases, J lost 0 bases, and 10 bases lay in between. CDR3 size: 15 residues. The germline V gene encodes CDR1 SNHLY and CDR2 FYNNEI. Written as DNA, the CDR3 is TGTGCCAGCAGTGAAAGGACAGAGATGAACACTGAAGCTTTCTTT. It translates to CASSERTEMNTEAFF.

The count of this clone is one. This chain connects TRBV11-2 to TRBJ1-1; D may be TRBD1 (5 bases). Trimming removed 2 bases at V and 1 base at J, with 5 bases between. The CDR3 spans 13 residues. Per germline, CDR1 SGHAT and CDR2 FQNNGV. CDR3 sequence: CASSLTGNTEAFF. CDR3 in DNA: TGTGCCAGCAGCTTAACAGGGAACACTGAAGCTTTCTTT.

The CDR3 sequence: CASRATGSAGNTIYF. CDR3 in DNA: TGTGCCAGCAGGGCGACAGGGAGCGCTGGAAACACCATATATTTT. This rearrangement joins TRBV7-9 to TRBJ1-3, with 7 bases that match TRBD1. Germline V gives CDR1 SEHNR, CDR2 FQNEAQ (reference sequence). The V segment lost 6 bases and the J segment 2 bases; nucleotides outside the gene matches: 7. The CDR3 has 15 residues. Using reference TRBV7-9 and TRBJ1-3 for the parts outside the CDR3, the full variable domain is DTGVSQNPRHKITKRGQNVTFRCDPISEHNRLYWYRQTLGQGPEFLTYFQNEAQLEKSRLLSDRFSAERPKGSFSTLEIQRTEQGDSAMYLCASRATGSAGNTIYFGEGSWLTVV.

The gene calls are TRBV10-3 and TRBJ2-3, with D possibly matching TRBD2 (5 bases). Trimming removed 4 bases from V and 5 bases from J, with 16 bases in between. The CDR3 totals 15 residues. The germline CDR1 and CDR2 sequences are ENHRY and SYGVKD. The CDR3 DNA reads as TGTGCCATCAGTGGATATTCCGGAAGCGGAGATACGCAGTATTTT. Translating gives CAISGYSGSGDTQYF.

The V gene is TRBV5-5, the J gene TRBJ1-6; a possible D gene is TRBD1 (6 bases). Germline CDR1 reads SGHKS; CDR2 reads YYEKEE (reference sequence). The CDR3 is made up of 15 amino acids. V was pared by 4 bases and J by 10 bases, with 18 bases between. CDR3 bases: TGTGCCAGCAGCGCTCAGACAGGCCTTGGCTCACCCCTCCACTTT. Amino acids: CASSAQTGLGSPLHF.

The V gene is TRBV5-1, the J gene TRBJ2-1; maybe TRBD2 (6 bases). The germline V gene has CDR1 SGHRS and CDR2 YFSETQ. CDR3 size: 14 residues. Trimming cost V 4 bases and J 3 bases, with 11 bases left between them. This chain's CDR3 is CASSGGTGYNEQFF. The CDR3 nucleotides read TGCGCCAGCAGCGGGGGGACGGGCTACAATGAGCAGTTCTTC.

The gene calls are TRBV7-9 and TRBJ2-7, with 13 nucleotides matching TRBD2. V trimming: 5 bases; J trimming: 4 bases; junction bases outside the gene matches: 8. This CDR3 is built from 16 residues. CDR1 SEHNR and CDR2 FQNEAQ come from the germline V gene (reference sequence). The CDR3 sequence is CASSDPPLAGGYEQYF. The CDR3 DNA is TGTGCCAGCAGCGACCCCCCACTAGCGGGAGGGTACGAGCAGTACTTC. Based on the CDR3 plus reference TRBV7-9 and TRBJ2-7, the full variable domain is DTGVSQNPRHKITKRGQNVTFRCDPISEHNRLYWYRQTLGQGPEFLTYFQNEAQLEKSRLLSDRFSAERPKGSFSTLEIQRTEQGDSAMYLCASSDPPLAGGYEQYFGPGTRLTVT.

CDR3 DNA sequence: TGTGCCAGCAGTGAAGCGGGACAGGGTTTCTACGAGCAGTACTTC. This encodes CASSEAGQGFYEQYF. The chain couples TRBV6-1 to TRBJ2-7; 9 nucleotides match TRBD1. With V trimmed by 0 bases and J by 3 bases, 3 bases remained unmatched. Per the germline V gene, CDR1 is MNHNS and CDR2 is SASEGT. The CDR3 sequence is 15 residues long.

The chain joins TRBV11-2 to TRBJ2-1; TRBD2 aligns across 8 bases. Germline CDR1 and CDR2: SGHAT and FQNNGV. The CDR3 extends over 17 amino acids. Losses at the gene ends were 3 bases for V and 7 bases for J; bases not matched to a gene: 14. Written as DNA, the CDR3 is TGTGCCAGCAGCTTTGGAAGGGCCGGGAGGGAATTGAATGAGCAGTTCTTC. It is translated as CASSFGRAGRELNEQFF.

The rearrangement links TRBV4-2 to TRBJ1-3; the D is unclear. This CDR3 has 16 residues. Germline loops: CDR1 LGHNA, CDR2 YNFKEQ. Trimming stripped 0 bases from V and 1 base from J, with 10 bases between. This chain's CDR3 is CASSQEATASGNTIYF. CDR3 nucleotide sequence: TGTGCCAGCAGCCAAGAGGCAACCGCTTCTGGAAACACCATATATTTT.